Presented here are 23 T cell receptor beta chains from one specimen sequenced in a study of blood T cell repertoires in COVID-19. TCRdb's table, derived via immunoSEQ multiplex PCR, lists solely in-frame clones and lacks some. The sample has about 170,000 clones, roughly 90% seen once. Sample: peripheral blood. These receptors were collected from a woman aged 60 to 75 with COVID-19, enrolled during active disease.

In DNA form, the CDR3 reads TGTGCCATCAGTGTCACCGGACAGCGGAACACTGAAGCTTTCTTT. Translating it yields CAISVTGQRNTEAFF. This rearrangement joins TRBV10-3 to TRBJ1-1; a possible D gene is TRBD1 (6 bases). The CDR3 extends over 15 amino acids. Trimming stripped 4 bases from V and 1 base from J, with 13 bases between. CDR1 and CDR2 (germline): ENHRY, SYGVKD.

The V and J genes are TRBV3-1 (or the pseudogene TRBV3-2) and TRBJ2-3; the match to TRBD2 covers 9 bases. This CDR3 is built from 16 residues. J gave up 10 bases and V 4 bases, and 15 bases lay outside the gene matches. The germline gives CDR1 LGHDT, CDR2 YNNKEL (reference sequence). CDR3 residues: CASSPGTSPRWCAQYF. The CDR3 DNA reads TGTGCCAGCAGCCCTGGGACTAGCCCACGCTGGTGTGCGCAGTATTTT.

The chain has TRBV29-1 and TRBJ2-2, with 11 nucleotides matching TRBD2. V gave up 4 bases and J gave up 5 bases; unmatched junction bases: 0. This CDR3 is built from 13 residues. Per the germline V gene, CDR1 is SQVTM and CDR2 is ANQGSEA. The DNA of the CDR3 is TGCAGCGTTGGACTAGCGGGGACCGGGGAGCTGTTTTTT. Encoded protein: CSVGLAGTGELFF.

J is TRBJ2-3 and V is TRBV12-3 or TRBV12-4; D not certain. The CDR3 length is 12 residues. Trimming removed 5 bases from V and 5 bases from J, with 8 bases in between. As DNA, the CDR3 is TGTGCCAGCAGTCCACAGTTAGATACGCAGTATTTT. The encoded protein is CASSPQLDTQYF.

This sequence joins TRBV6-5 and TRBJ2-1; D gene uncertain. V lost 4 bases, J lost 0 bases, and 10 bases lay in between. Germline V gene sequence: CDR1 MNHEY, CDR2 SVGAGI. The CDR3 totals 15 residues. CDR3 sequence: CASSSIRSSYNEQFF. Here the CDR3 DNA reads TGTGCCAGCAGTTCGATACGTAGCTCCTACAATGAGCAGTTCTTC.

This clone was seen once. The rearrangement joins TRBV24-1 to TRBJ1-5, with unresolved D. The CDR3 is 14 residues long. CDR1 is KGHDR and CDR2 is SFDVKD in the germline V gene. V lost 4 bases and J lost 6, with 12 bases in between. In DNA, the CDR3 is TGTGCCACCAGTGACCCTAAAGTAAGTCAGCCCCAGCATTTT. Amino acid sequence: CATSDPKVSQPQHF.

The V gene is TRBV24-1, the J gene TRBJ1-4; TRBD1 matches at 9 bases. The CDR3 totals 14 residues. Germline CDR1 reads KGHDR; CDR2 reads SFDVKD. The ends lost 7 bases at V and 2 bases at J; junction bases unmatched: 1. The CDR3 reads CATRQGATNEKLFF. The CDR3 DNA reads as TGTGCCACCAGACAGGGGGCGACTAATGAAAAACTGTTTTTT.

The chain employs TRBV7-8 and TRBJ1-5, with D maybe TRBD1 (5 bases). CDR1 and CDR2 from the germline V gene are SGHVS and FQNEAQ. The CDR3 covers 14 residues. Trimming removed 3 bases from V and 3 bases from J, with 9 bases in between. The CDR3 DNA sequence: TGTGCCAGCAGCTTGGGGGGGGTCAATCAGCCCCAGCATTTT. Protein product: CASSLGGVNQPQHF. Combining the CDR3 with reference TRBV7-8 and TRBJ1-5 gives the whole variable domain GAGVSQSPRYKVAKRGQDVALRCDPISGHVSLFWYQQALGQGPEFLTYFQNEAQLDKSGLPSDRFFAERPEGSVSTLKIQRTQQEDSAVYLCASSLGGVNQPQHFGDGTRLSIL.

This rearrangement joins TRBV7-6 to TRBJ1-3, with 8 bases identical to TRBD1. V lost 5 bases, J lost 0 bases, and 9 bases stayed unmatched. CDR3 length: 17 residues. From germline, CDR1 is SGHVS and CDR2 FNYEAQ. This chain's CDR3 is CASSVGGQASSGNTIYF. The CDR3 nucleotides read TGTGCCAGCAGCGTCGGGGGACAGGCGAGCTCTGGAAACACCATATATTTT.

The chain has TRBV6-1 and TRBJ1-3; D remains unclear. Per the germline V gene, CDR1 is MNHNS and CDR2 is SASEGT. CDR3 length: 16 amino acids. V was clipped by 2 bases and J by 4 bases, with 15 bases between them. The CDR3 coding sequence is TGTGCCAGCAGTGAAAGGCCGCCCTCGGGAGGAAACACCATATATTTT. Amino acids: CASSERPPSGGNTIYF.

The V and J genes are TRBV19 and TRBJ2-7; 9 bases line up with TRBD2. V trimming: 1 base; J trimming: 7 bases; junction bases outside the gene matches: 8. From germline, CDR1 is LNHDA and CDR2 SQIVND (reference sequence). CDR3 length: 15 residues. CDR3: CASSIAASGTREQYF. In DNA form, the CDR3 reads TGTGCCAGTAGTATAGCCGCTAGCGGGACCCGTGAGCAGTACTTC.

The V call is TRBV24-1, the J call TRBJ1-5; D uncertain. The CDR3 is 15 residues long. Germline values: CDR1 KGHDR, CDR2 SFDVKD. V was cut by 3 bases and J by 3 bases, with 11 bases left in between. CDR3 in DNA: TGTGCCACCAGTGATGCGTCGGGAGACAATCAGCCCCAGCATTTT. Encoded protein: CATSDASGDNQPQHF.

V gene TRBV4-3 combines with J gene TRBJ2-2; 8 bases line up with TRBD1. The V gene end was trimmed by 4 bases and the J gene end by 2 bases; junction bases not matched to a gene: 6. CDR1 is LGHNA and CDR2 is YSLEER in the germline V gene. The CDR3 is made up of 16 amino acids. The CDR3 here is CASSPRDRGNTGELFF. The CDR3 bases are TGCGCCAGCAGCCCCCGCGACAGGGGCAACACCGGGGAGCTGTTTTTT.

This clone was seen only once. The V call is TRBV9, the J call TRBJ2-2; 12 bases fit TRBD2. V trimming: 3 bases; J trimming: 5 bases; junction bases outside the gene matches: 11. CDR1 and CDR2 from the germline V gene are SGDLS and YYNGEE. The length of the CDR3 is 18 residues. The CDR3 here is CASSALGLAGGYTGELFF. The CDR3 nucleotides read TGTGCCAGCAGCGCCCTCGGGCTAGCGGGAGGGTATACCGGGGAGCTGTTTTTT. The full variable domain, with the rest looked up from reference TRBV9 and TRBJ2-2, is DSGVTQTPKHLITATGQRVTLRCSPRSGDLSVYWYQQSLDQGLQFLIQYYNGEERAKGNILERFSAQQFPDLHSELNLSSLELGDSALYFCASSALGLAGGYTGELFFGEGSRLTVL.

For this clone: One junction end does not reproduce the germline sequence, and a read error may be involved. This chain links TRBV13 with TRBJ2-1, with 7 positions matching TRBD1. The germline gives CDR1 PRHDT, CDR2 FYEKMQ (reference sequence). This CDR3 spans 15 amino acids. CDR3 loop: CASSLSRQGYDEQFF. The CDR3 coding sequence is TGTGCCAGCAGCTTAAGTCGACAGGGCTACGATGAGCAGTTCTTC.

The chain links TRBV18 to TRBJ1-1, with 9 bases that match TRBD1. This CDR3 has 13 amino acids. Germline CDR1 reads KGHSH; CDR2 reads LQKENI. With 3 bases clipped from V and 7 bases from J, the junction kept 3 bases outside the gene matches. The CDR3 DNA is TGTGCCAGCTCACCGGGACAGGGATATGAAGCTTTCTTT. Its translation is CASSPGQGYEAFF.

The chain combines TRBV15 with TRBJ2-7; D is undetermined. The germline gives CDR1 LNHNV, CDR2 YYDKDF (reference sequence). This CDR3 has 14 amino acids. Trimming stripped 0 bases from V and 0 bases from J, with 6 bases between. The CDR3 nucleotides read TGTGCCACCAGCAGAGACCCTACCTCCTACGAGCAGTACTTC. It yields the protein CATSRDPTSYEQYF.

V is TRBV6-1 and J is TRBJ2-7; TRBD1 is a possible D gene (6 bases). The V end was cut by 0 bases, the J end by 7 bases, with 19 bases between. The germline gives CDR1 MNHNS, CDR2 SASEGT. The CDR3 contains 16 residues. CDR3 protein: CASSEAPAGASREQYF. As DNA, the CDR3 is TGTGCCAGCAGTGAAGCTCCGGCAGGGGCCTCTAGGGAGCAGTACTTC.

The rearrangement joins TRBV10-2 to TRBJ2-2, with 10 bases fitting TRBD2. CDR1 is WSHSY, CDR2 SAAADI, per germline. The junction had 1 base not matched to a gene; V was cut back by 6 bases and J by 0 bases. The CDR3 has 15 residues. The CDR3 region is CASRGTSANTGELFF. As DNA, the CDR3 is TGCGCCAGCAGGGGGACTAGCGCGAACACCGGGGAGCTGTTTTTT.

This chain links TRBV30 with TRBJ2-7, with a weak D call TRBD1 (5 bases). The CDR3 consists of 13 residues. CDR1 GTSNPN and CDR2 SVGIG come from the germline V gene (reference sequence). Trimming shortened V by 3 bases and J by 2 bases, and 11 bases separated the two germline ends. The CDR3 DNA sequence: TGTGCCTGGAGAAAAACAGGAACCTACGAGCAGTACTTC. Residues: CAWRKTGTYEQYF.

This clone showed up many times. The rearrangement uses TRBV6-5 and TRBJ2-7; D possibly corresponds to TRBD2 (5 bases). The CDR3 is 16 amino acids. The germline V and J ends were trimmed by 2 bases and 1 base, with 15 bases remaining between them. CDR1 and CDR2 (germline): MNHEY, SVGAGI. DNA for the CDR3: TGTGCCAGCAGTTACCTCGGACGGGGATTATCCTACGAGCAGTACTTC. It is translated as CASSYLGRGLSYEQYF.

The genes are TRBV29-1 and TRBJ2-2, with D tentatively TRBD1 (5 bases). Germline CDR1 and CDR2: SQVTM and ANQGSEA. V lost 4 bases and J lost 4, with 10 bases in between. The length of the CDR3 is 13 residues. The CDR3 here is CSVGRGSTGELFF. For the CDR3, the DNA is TGCAGCGTTGGAAGGGGATCCACCGGGGAGCTGTTTTTT.

The chain uses TRBV4-3 and TRBJ2-4; 14 bases fit TRBD2. The CDR3 has 20 residues. CDR1 is LGHNA and CDR2 is YSLEER in the germline V gene. The trim removed 4 bases at V and 2 bases at J, leaving 13 bases unmatched. The CDR3, as DNA: TGCGCCAGCAGCCGATCCGGGACTAGCGGGAGACAGGTGACCAAAAACATTCAGTACTTC. This sequence encodes CASSRSGTSGRQVTKNIQYF.